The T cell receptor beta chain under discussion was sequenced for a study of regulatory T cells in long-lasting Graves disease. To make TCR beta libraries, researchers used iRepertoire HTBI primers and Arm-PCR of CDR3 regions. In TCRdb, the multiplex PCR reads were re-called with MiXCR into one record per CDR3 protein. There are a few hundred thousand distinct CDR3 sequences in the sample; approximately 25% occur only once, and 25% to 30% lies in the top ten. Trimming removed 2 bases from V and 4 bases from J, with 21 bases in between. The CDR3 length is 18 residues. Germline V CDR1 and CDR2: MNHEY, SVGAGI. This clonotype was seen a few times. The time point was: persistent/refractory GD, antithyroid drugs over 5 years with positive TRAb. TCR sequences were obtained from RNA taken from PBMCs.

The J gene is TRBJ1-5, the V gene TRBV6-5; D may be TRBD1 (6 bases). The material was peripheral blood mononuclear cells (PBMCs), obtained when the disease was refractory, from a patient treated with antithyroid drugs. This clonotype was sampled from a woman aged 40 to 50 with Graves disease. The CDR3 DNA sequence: TGTGCCAGCAGTTACCCCTCATGGGGGGGGGCCTCAAATCAGCCCCAGCATTTT. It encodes CASSYPSWGGASNQPQHF.